These 15 T cell receptor beta chains were sequenced from one sample in a study of cytomegalovirus exposure and HLA in healthy donors. The repertoire was sequenced with immunoSEQ multiplex PCR; TCRdb's copy has only in-frame clones and lacks some. Of over 200,000 clones in the sample, around 88% were seen once. The sample was PBMCs. These receptors originate from a young woman in good health and CMV-seronegative.

This rearrangement joins TRBV7-9 to TRBJ2-5; D is possibly TRBD1 (5 bases). V shed 1 base and J shed 1 base, with 16 bases lying between them. Germline CDR1 SEHNR, CDR2 FQNEAQ (reference sequence). The CDR3 sequence is 17 residues long. The CDR3 DNA reads TGTGCCAGCAGCTTAGTTAGTTACGCACAGGCCCAAGAGACCCAGTACTTC. Encoded protein: CASSLVSYAQAQETQYF.

The gene calls are TRBV5-1 and TRBJ2-5; TRBD2 aligns across 8 bases. The V segment lost 1 base and the J segment 0 bases; nucleotides outside the gene matches: 5. There are 16 residues in the CDR3. Germline values: CDR1 SGHRS, CDR2 YFSETQ. In DNA, the CDR3 is TGCGCCAGCAGCTTGTCTGGCGGGAGGTACCAAGAGACCCAGTACTTC. Residues: CASSLSGGRYQETQYF.

The genes are TRBV28 and TRBJ1-2, with a possible D match to TRBD1 (5 bases). Trimming shortened V by 6 bases and J by 8 bases, and 19 bases separated the two germline ends. CDR1 and CDR2 from the germline V gene are MDHEN and SYDVKM. The CDR3 totals 14 residues. CDR3 DNA: TGTGCCAGCAGATTGGTGGGAGGGGCAGGAGGCTACACCTTC. Translated, it gives CASRLVGGAGGYTF.

The V gene is TRBV27, the J gene TRBJ2-5; D is possibly TRBD1 (6 bases). There are 15 residues in the CDR3. The germline V gene encodes CDR1 MNHEY and CDR2 SMNVEV (reference sequence). Trimming stripped 1 base from V and 2 bases from J, with 11 bases between. The CDR3 is CASSLFIGQQETQYF. In DNA, the CDR3 is TGTGCCAGCAGTTTATTTATAGGACAGCAAGAGACCCAGTACTTC.

This chain uses TRBV10-3 with TRBJ1-1, with a possible D match to TRBD1 (5 bases). Germline values: CDR1 ENHRY, CDR2 SYGVKD. The CDR3 covers 15 residues. V shed 1 base and J shed 1 base, with 10 bases lying between them. CDR3 DNA sequence: TGTGCCATCAGTGAGTATCAGGGCGAGAACACTGAAGCTTTCTTT. Residues: CAISEYQGENTEAFF.

V is TRBV11-2 and J is TRBJ2-1, with 8 bases fitting TRBD2. The CDR3 is made up of 15 amino acids. The germline V gene has CDR1 SGHAT and CDR2 FQNNGV. V was pared by 0 bases and J by 3 bases, with 1 base of the junction left unmatched. The CDR3 loop reads CASSLESGSYNEQFF. The CDR3 DNA is TGTGCCAGCAGCTTAGAGAGCGGGAGCTACAATGAGCAGTTCTTC.

Worth noting for this clone: At one boundary the junction diverges from the germline segment, which might be a read error. This chain uses TRBV7-2 with TRBJ2-1; 8 bases align to TRBD1. Germline loops: CDR1 SGHTA, CDR2 FQGNSA. The CDR3 length is 15 residues. The CDR3 region is CASNLGQGASNEQFF. The CDR3 bases are TGTGCCAGCAACTTAGGGCAGGGGGCGTCCAATGAGCAGTTCTTC.

The chain links TRBV19 to TRBJ2-7; weak D call: TRBD2 (5 bases). The CDR3 extends over 14 amino acids. V was cut by 2 bases and J by 2 bases, with 10 bases left in between. CDR1 is LNHDA and CDR2 is SQIVND in the germline V gene (reference sequence). The CDR3, as DNA: TGTGCCAGTAGTATAATCCCCGGGGCCTACGAGCAGTACTTC. This codes for CASSIIPGAYEQYF.

The chain uses TRBV7-3 and TRBJ2-7; 12 bases agree with TRBD2. This CDR3 comprises 19 residues. V was pared by 4 bases and J by 4 bases, with 17 bases of the junction left unmatched. The V gene's germline CDR1 is SGHTA and CDR2 FQGTGA. CDR3 in amino acids: CASSSNLAGGPNLYYEQYF. The CDR3 bases are TGTGCCAGCAGCTCTAACCTAGCGGGAGGGCCAAACCTTTATTACGAGCAGTACTTC.

This chain joins TRBV5-4 and TRBJ2-7; possibly TRBD1 for D (6 bases). Germline loops: CDR1 SGHNT, CDR2 YYREEE (reference sequence). Trimming shortened V by 4 bases and J by 1 base, and 15 bases separated the two germline ends. The CDR3 covers 15 residues. CDR3 nucleotide sequence: TGTGCCAGCAGCCCAGGGGTCTTAATGTCCTACGAGCAGTACTTC. This gives the protein CASSPGVLMSYEQYF.

J is TRBJ2-5 and V is TRBV27; 11 nucleotides match TRBD2. CDR1 is MNHEY, CDR2 SMNVEV, per germline (reference sequence). The CDR3 totals 18 residues. V shed 3 bases and J 5 bases; nucleotides not matched to a gene: 14. The CDR3 bases are TGTGCCAGCAGTTTCCGACTAGCGGGACGACAAGGCGGGGAGACCCAGTACTTC. Its protein product is CASSFRLAGRQGGETQYF.

The chain recombines TRBV28 with TRBJ1-5; D is unresolved. V shed 5 bases and J shed 9 bases, with 14 bases lying between them. Germline loops: CDR1 MDHEN, CDR2 SYDVKM. CDR3 length equals 13 residues. The CDR3 DNA sequence: TGTGCCAGCAGTGTGGCCCGGGGAGCGCCCCAGCATTTT. Amino acid sequence: CASSVARGAPQHF.

The genes are TRBV11-3 and TRBJ2-2; the match to TRBD1 covers 10 bases. The germline gives CDR1 SGHNT, CDR2 YENEEA. This CDR3 spans 15 amino acids. After removal of 5 bases from V and 7 bases from J, the junction contained 7 bases not matched to a gene. CDR3 nucleotides: TGTGCCAGCAGCACCGGACAGGGGGAAGGCGGGGAGCTGTTTTTT. This encodes CASSTGQGEGGELFF.

In DNA form, the CDR3 reads TGTGCCAGTAGTATAGGCAGGCAATACACCGGGGAGCTGTTTTTT. Amino acids: CASSIGRQYTGELFF. V usage is TRBV19 and J usage is TRBJ2-2, with D unclear. The CDR3 spans 15 residues. V gave up 1 base and J gave up 3 bases, with 9 bases separating them. Germline loops: CDR1 LNHDA, CDR2 SQIVND (reference sequence).

The chain recombines TRBV7-2 with TRBJ2-7, with 7 bases lining up with TRBD2. The germline CDR1 and CDR2 sequences are SGHTA and FQGNSA. Trimming took 3 bases from V and 2 from J; bases not matched to a gene: 4. The CDR3 covers 14 residues. The CDR3 DNA follows: TGTGCCAGCAGCTTCGCTAGCGGACCCTACGAGCAGTACTTC. As protein: CASSFASGPYEQYF.